This TCR beta chain stems from a study of blood T cell repertoires in COVID-19. The protocol was immunoSEQ multiplex PCR, while the TCRdb copy is restricted to in-frame clones and leaves out a portion. The sample carries fewer than 250,000 clones, approximately 85% recorded once. This receptor was taken from a man aged 50 or older with acute or convalescent COVID-19. The sequencing input was peripheral blood.

The CDR3: CASSFGLAGGTDTQYF. The CDR3 region has the DNA TGTGCCAGCAGCTTCGGACTAGCGGGTGGAACAGATACGCAGTATTTT. The chain joins TRBV7-3 to TRBJ2-3, with 11 nucleotides matching TRBD2. The CDR3 covers 16 residues. Per the germline V gene, CDR1 is SGHTA and CDR2 is FQGTGA. J lost 3 bases, V lost 3 bases, and 5 bases had no gene match.